This T cell receptor (beta chain) was recorded in a study of T cell responses to AZD1222 COVID-19 vaccine. Produced via immunoSEQ multiplex PCR; TCRdb's table is partial and in-frame only. The sample lists 110,000 to 150,000 clones; just over 90% were seen once. V dropped 4 bases and J dropped 0 bases, with 13 bases sitting between them. The CDR3 consists of 17 residues. Germline-derived CDR1 and CDR2 are MNHEY and SMNVEV (reference sequence). The clonotype originates from an adult who received the AZD1222 COVID-19 vaccine. The chain is built from TRBV27 and TRBJ1-6; D gene ambiguous. Sequencing was performed on peripheral blood, taken 28 days after the second AZD1222 dose. The CDR3 nucleotides are TGTGCCAGCAGTTCGCGGGAGGACCTCTCCTATAATTCACCCCTCCACTTT. Residues: CASSSREDLSYNSPLHF.